The clone carrying this TCR beta chain was seen repeatedly, ten times or more. Its antigen is unidentified. This CDR3 has 14 residues. Trimming took off 0 bases at V and 3 bases at J, with 12 bases between the two ends. The V gene's germline CDR1 is DFQATT and CDR2 SNEGSKA (reference sequence). The data stem from a study of Graves' ophthalmopathy and Graves' hyperthyroidism. The authors enrolled newly diagnosed hyperthyroidism patients aged 18 to 65 with under 2 months' duration. RNA transcripts provided the template for amplifying TCR beta CDR3 regions. HTBI primers served in a first-round RT-PCR, which a second-round multiplex PCR followed. TCRdb re-called the multiplex PCR reads through MiXCR, storing one row per CDR3 protein. The sample carries some 1.1 million distinct CDR3 sequences, about two fifths recorded once. Study outcomes and limitations: A 13-signature model separated ophthalmopathy from stable hyperthyroidism, 85% to 90% sensitivity, about 81% specificity. The blood repertoire also included most expanded thyroid clonotypes above 0.001 frequency.

The rearrangement links TRBV20-1 to TRBJ2-7, with D perhaps matching TRBD2 (5 bases). The sample was peripheral blood or thyroid tissue (not recorded which). The clonotype originates from an adult man with Graves' hyperthyroidism. The CDR3 region is CSARDPRAGYEQYF. In DNA, the CDR3 is TGCAGTGCTAGAGATCCGAGGGCGGGCTACGAGCAGTACTTC.